These 2 T cell receptor beta chains came from one sample sequenced in a study of cytomegalovirus exposure and HLA in healthy donors. PCR employed 60 Vbeta and 13 Jbeta primers. Libraries were prepared by immunoSEQ multiplex PCR; TCRdb keeps only in-frame clonotypes and omits some of them. The top ten clones hold around 13% of a sample with 150,000 to 180,000 clones, roughly three quarters of them seen once. The sample taken for sequencing was PBMCs. These receptors were collected from a young man in good health and CMV-seropositive.

The chain employs TRBV5-1 and TRBJ2-1; D gene unclear. There are 14 residues in the CDR3. V lost 0 bases and J lost 3, with 7 bases in between. The V gene's germline CDR1 is SGHRS and CDR2 YFSETQ. The CDR3 region has the DNA TGCGCCAGCAGCTTGGGCCAGATCTACAATGAGCAGTTCTTC. Its translation is CASSLGQIYNEQFF.

Here the CDR3 DNA reads TGTGCCAGTAGTCTCCAAGCCACCGGCTCCTACGAGCAGTACTTC. It yields the protein CASSLQATGSYEQYF. The chain is built from TRBV19 and TRBJ2-7, with D unclear. From germline, CDR1 is LNHDA and CDR2 SQIVND (reference sequence). The CDR3 length is 15 residues. The V and J ends lost 5 bases and 0 bases respectively, with 14 bases between them.